Presented here are 23 T cell receptor beta chains from one specimen sequenced in a study of blood T cells in healthy people across ages. Together with a sample-barcoded 5' primer, a J-beta primer mix was included in a second PCR lasting about 6 to 11 cycles. TCRdb itself ran the 5' RACE reads through MiXCR, one entry per CDR3 protein. The sample consists of roughly 2 million distinct CDR3 sequences, less than 50% of them appearing once. Sequencing used blood. Source of these receptors: a middle-aged woman in good health.

This clonotype turned up a few times. This chain joins TRBV4-3 and TRBJ2-4; 13 nucleotides align to TRBD2. The CDR3 consists of 22 residues. Germline-derived CDR1 and CDR2 are LGHNA and YSLEER. The J segment lost 0 bases and the V segment lost 1 base, leaving 15 bases of the junction unmatched. The DNA of the CDR3 is TGCGCCAGCAGCCAAGTATTCTCCCCCGGGACTAGCGGGGTACTAGCCAAAAACATTCAGTACTTC. This encodes CASSQVFSPGTSGVLAKNIQYF.

This clonotype was picked up a small number of times. The chain employs TRBV20-1 and TRBJ2-7; 7 bases fit TRBD2. Trimming took 4 bases from V and 4 from J; bases not matched to a gene: 7. Germline CDR1 is DFQATT and CDR2 is SNEGSKA (reference sequence). The CDR3 loop spans 13 amino acids. The CDR3 coding sequence is TGCAGTGCTAACCAACCGCGGGGGTACGAGCAGTACTTC. This sequence encodes CSANQPRGYEQYF.

The sample holds many counts of this clonotype. The chain combines TRBV10-3 with TRBJ2-7; 7 nucleotides match TRBD2. From germline, CDR1 is ENHRY and CDR2 SYGVKD. The CDR3 extends over 16 amino acids. V dropped 0 bases and J dropped 6; count of bases not matched to a gene: 11. CDR3 loop: CAISESPRGGDGEQYF. DNA for the CDR3: TGTGCCATCAGTGAGTCCCCTCGGGGAGGGGATGGCGAGCAGTACTTC.

This clonotype was counted between two and nine times. The chain couples TRBV25-1 to TRBJ2-1; maybe TRBD2 (5 bases). Germline V gene data show CDR1 as MGHDK and CDR2 as SYGVNS. The germline V and J ends were trimmed by 4 bases and 14 bases, with 18 bases remaining between them. The length of the CDR3 is 13 residues. The CDR3 bases are TGTGCCAGCAGTGCCGACTACCTCACTACGGAGTTCTTC. It encodes CASSADYLTTEFF.

The V call is TRBV20-1, the J call TRBJ1-6; D is ambiguous. CDR1 and CDR2 from the germline V gene are DFQATT and SNEGSKA (reference sequence). V gave up 0 bases and J gave up 1 base, with 13 bases separating them. This CDR3 region has 17 residues. The CDR3 sequence: CSAREEDQRSYNSPLHF. The CDR3, as DNA: TGCAGTGCTAGAGAGGAAGACCAGCGTTCCTATAATTCACCCCTCCACTTT.

In its sample, this clonotype was seen a few times. The V gene is TRBV4-2, the J gene TRBJ2-7; TRBD2 matches 10 bases. CDR1 LGHNA and CDR2 YNFKEQ come from the germline V gene. V lost 0 bases to trimming and J lost 3 bases; unmatched junction nucleotides: 5. CDR3 length equals 16 residues. CDR3 loop: CASSQDFSSGGYEQYF. The CDR3 DNA reads TGTGCCAGCAGCCAAGATTTTTCTAGCGGGGGCTACGAGCAGTACTTC.

Details on this clonotype: One end of the junction does not line up with germline, which may come from a read error. This chain connects TRBV7-2 to TRBJ1-5; D unclear. The CDR3 is made up of 16 amino acids. The germline CDR1 and CDR2 sequences are SGHTA and FQGNSA. CDR3 DNA sequence: TGTGCTAGCAGCTTAGGGCAGGTTAATAGCAATCAGCCCCAGCATTTT. This codes for CASSLGQVNSNQPQHF.

Concerning this clonotype: A much larger clone differs by one base, so this may be a read error. The chain links TRBV10-3 to TRBJ2-7; perhaps TRBD1 as D (6 bases). The CDR3 extends over 14 amino acids. Trimming shortened V by 9 bases and J by 2 bases, and 17 bases separated the two germline ends. CDR1 ENHRY and CDR2 SYGVKD come from the germline V gene. The CDR3 protein is CAMSTTGSTYEQYF. The CDR3 coding sequence is TGTGCCATGAGTACGACAGGCTCTACCTACGAGCAGTACTTC.

This clonotype was found a few times. V gene TRBV7-2 combines with J gene TRBJ2-5; D possibly matches TRBD1 or TRBD2 (5 bases each). Looked up from germline, CDR1 is SGHTA and CDR2 is FQGNSA. V was clipped by 1 base and J by 3 bases, with 18 bases between them. The CDR3 has 17 amino acids. CDR3 DNA sequence: TGTGCCAGCAGCTTAGTTTTTGGGGCCGGGGACGAAGAGACCCAGTACTTC. As protein: CASSLVFGAGDEETQYF.

The chain couples TRBV4-3 to TRBJ1-4, with D perhaps matching TRBD1 (6 bases). The V and J ends lost 4 bases and 8 bases respectively, with 17 bases between them. Germline V CDR1 and CDR2: LGHNA, YSLEER. The CDR3 totals 15 residues. CDR3 in DNA: TGCGCCAGCAGCCCATCCGGGACACTCGGGGAAAAACTGTTTTTT. Residues: CASSPSGTLGEKLFF.

This chain links TRBV27 with TRBJ2-1; TRBD1 matches 8 bases. The germline gives CDR1 MNHEY, CDR2 SMNVEV (reference sequence). The V gene end was trimmed by 6 bases and the J gene end by 8 bases; junction bases not matched to a gene: 12. The CDR3 runs 15 residues. The CDR3 coding sequence is TGTGCCAGCAGCAACTCCGGGACAGGTTTCTATGAGCAGTTCTTC. Its translation: CASSNSGTGFYEQFF.

This rearrangement joins TRBV4-1 to TRBJ2-5, with TRBD2 matching 11 bases. V lost 3 bases, J lost 11 bases, and 23 bases stayed unmatched. The CDR3 sequence is 19 residues long. CDR1 is MGHRA, CDR2 YSYEKL, per germline. This chain's CDR3 is CASSHRSSLAGGPHNEQYF. The CDR3 DNA follows: TGCGCCAGCAGCCATCGTTCATCTTTAGCGGGGGGGCCCCACAATGAGCAGTACTTC.

V is TRBV4-1 and J is TRBJ1-2; D unclear. Germline V gives CDR1 MGHRA, CDR2 YSYEKL. V lost 0 bases to trimming and J lost 7 bases, with 18 bases between them. The CDR3 spans 16 residues. The CDR3 nucleotides are TGCGCCAGCAGCCAAGATAGTGCGGACGTCATAAGTGGCTACACCTTC. It codes for CASSQDSADVISGYTF.

This clonotype was found once. The chain is built from TRBV5-1 and TRBJ2-3; TRBD2 is a possible D gene (5 bases). CDR1 is SGHRS and CDR2 is YFSETQ in the germline V gene. The CDR3 has 17 residues. V was pared by 0 bases and J by 1 base, with 15 bases between. DNA for the CDR3: TGCGCCAGCAGCTTGGGGAGGACCCCGGCTCGCACAGATACGCAGTATTTT. Translated, it gives CASSLGRTPARTDTQYF.

At least ten counts were recorded for this clonotype. The chain recombines TRBV29-1 with TRBJ2-5; TRBD1 or TRBD2 may be the D gene (6 bases each). Germline V gene sequence: CDR1 SQVTM, CDR2 ANQGSEA. The CDR3 loop spans 12 amino acids. Trimming cost V 4 bases and J 5 bases, with 11 bases left between them. CDR3 sequence (DNA): TGCAGCGTTGTGGGGGGCAAGGAGACCCAGTACTTC. Protein sequence: CSVVGGKETQYF.

The chain uses TRBV5-6 and TRBJ2-5; D unclear. The CDR3 is 15 residues long. Looked up from germline, CDR1 is SGHDT and CDR2 is YYEEEE. Trimming stripped 0 bases from V and 5 bases from J, with 14 bases between. The CDR3 sequence is CASSLETVYRETQYF. DNA for the CDR3: TGTGCCAGCAGCTTGGAAACAGTCTATCGGGAGACCCAGTACTTC.

This sequence joins TRBV7-8 and TRBJ1-2; 10 nucleotides align to TRBD1. V shed 4 bases, J shed 6 bases, and the junction held 8 bases outside the gene matches. The CDR3 sequence is 15 residues long. The germline gives CDR1 SGHVS, CDR2 FQNEAQ. The CDR3 here is CASSSGTGAYDGYTF. As DNA, the CDR3 is TGTGCCAGCAGCTCCGGGACAGGGGCGTACGATGGCTACACCTTC. Full variable domain (missing parts from reference TRBV7-8 and TRBJ1-2): GAGVSQSPRYKVAKRGQDVALRCDPISGHVSLFWYQQALGQGPEFLTYFQNEAQLDKSGLPSDRFFAERPEGSVSTLKIQRTQQEDSAVYLCASSSGTGAYDGYTFGSGTRLTVV.

J is TRBJ2-4 and V is TRBV29-1; 8 bases match TRBD1. The CDR3 runs 12 residues. Germline V gene sequence: CDR1 SQVTM, CDR2 ANQGSEA. J was trimmed by 5 bases and V by 7 bases; bases with no gene match: 4. CDR3 DNA sequence: TGCAGCGCACAGGGGGGCCAAAACATTCAGTACTTC. It codes for CSAQGGQNIQYF.

The chain joins TRBV14 to TRBJ1-2; D not resolved. CDR3 length equals 13 residues. Between the trimmed V and J ends, which lost 1 base and 4 bases, there was a span of 7 bases. Germline V gives CDR1 SGHDN, CDR2 FVKESK. CDR3 sequence (DNA): TGTGCCAGCAGCCAAGTCTATAGCTATGGCTACACCTTC. As protein: CASSQVYSYGYTF. Using reference TRBV14 and TRBJ1-2 for the parts outside the CDR3, the full variable domain is EAGVTQFPSHSVIEKGQTVTLRCDPISGHDNLYWYRRVMGKEIKFLLHFVKESKQDESGMPNNRFLAERTGGTYSTLKVQPAELEDSGVYFCASSQVYSYGYTFGSGTRLTVV.

The rearrangement joins TRBV5-1 to TRBJ2-1, with D possibly being TRBD2 (5 bases). The CDR3 length is 15 residues. Per germline, CDR1 SGHRS and CDR2 YFSETQ. Trimming removed 4 bases from V and 2 bases from J, with 13 bases in between. The CDR3 region has the DNA TGCGCCAGCAGCCCAGGCAGGAGGCCCTACAATGAGCAGTTCTTC. Amino acids: CASSPGRRPYNEQFF.

This sequence joins TRBV20-1 and TRBJ2-1; possibly TRBD2 for D (6 bases). V lost 1 base and J lost 0, with 13 bases in between. This CDR3 is built from 16 residues. Germline assignment: CDR1 DFQATT and CDR2 SNEGSKA (reference sequence). The CDR3 DNA is TGCAGTGCTAGAGGTGGGGAGGTAAGCTCCTACAATGAGCAGTTCTTC. Amino acids: CSARGGEVSSYNEQFF.

The table lists this clonotype with a few counts. The chain uses TRBV30 and TRBJ2-5, with no clear D. This CDR3 has 12 residues. CDR1 is GTSNPN and CDR2 is SVGIG in the germline V gene (reference sequence). Trimming pared 7 bases from V and 1 base from J, leaving 10 bases between. CDR3 region: CALTLLQETQYF. The DNA for the CDR3 is TGTGCCTTGACCCTACTCCAAGAGACCCAGTACTTC.

The CDR3 DNA is TGTGCCAGCAGCTTACGGGGGACTAGCGGCGCTTACTCTGGCACAGATACGCAGTATTTT. The encoded protein is CASSLRGTSGAYSGTDTQYF. The rearrangement uses TRBV7-2 and TRBJ2-3; 11 nucleotides match TRBD2. CDR3 size: 20 residues. The V segment lost 2 bases and the J segment 1 base; nucleotides outside the gene matches: 14. From germline, CDR1 is SGHTA and CDR2 FQGNSA.